A single sample gave rise to the 25 T cell receptor beta chains below, sequenced in a study of blood T cell repertoires in COVID-19. The data were produced by immunoSEQ multiplex PCR, yet TCRdb's version contains in-frame clones alone and is incomplete. In the table there are about 280,000 clones, around 84% of which are singletons. The sequenced material came from PBMCs or T cells enriched from blood (not recorded which). The source of these receptors is a woman aged 45-60 years who had recovered from COVID-19.

This chain links TRBV6-5 with TRBJ1-4; D not resolved. The CDR3 runs to 15 residues. V was trimmed by 2 bases and J by 7 bases, leaving 14 bases between them. The V gene's germline CDR1 is MNHEY and CDR2 SVGAGI. The CDR3 DNA sequence: TGTGCCAGCAGTTACCGGCCGAGGGTGGGTGAAAAACTGTTTTTT. Translating gives CASSYRPRVGEKLFF.

This chain connects TRBV2 to TRBJ1-6, with TRBD1 matching 8 bases. CDR1 is SNHLY and CDR2 is FYNNEI in the germline V gene. Trimming took 7 bases from V and 7 from J; bases not matched to a gene: 9. CDR3 length equals 15 residues. CDR3 sequence (DNA): TGTGCCAGCAACCGCCGGGGACAGGAGAATTCACCCCTCCACTTT. Its translation: CASNRRGQENSPLHF.

V gene TRBV6-1 combines with J gene TRBJ1-1; maybe TRBD1 (5 bases). Trimming left V 3 bases short and J 1 base short, with 15 bases between. The CDR3 is 16 residues long. The germline V gene encodes CDR1 MNHNS and CDR2 SASEGT. The CDR3 protein is CASSDGWGVANTEAFF. DNA of the CDR3: TGTGCCAGCAGTGATGGATGGGGCGTAGCGAACACTGAAGCTTTCTTT.

The chain joins TRBV11-3 to TRBJ2-1; perhaps TRBD2 as D (6 bases). Per the germline V gene, CDR1 is SGHNT and CDR2 is YENEEA. V gave up 8 bases and J gave up 0 bases, with 11 bases separating them. The CDR3 has 14 residues. This CDR3 is CASGNSGSYNEQFF. CDR3 sequence (DNA): TGTGCCAGCGGTAATAGCGGCTCCTACAATGAGCAGTTCTTC.

V usage is TRBV7-2 and J usage is TRBJ2-5; tentatively, D is TRBD1 (6 bases). Looked up from germline, CDR1 is SGHTA and CDR2 is FQGNSA. The CDR3 is 14 residues long. Trimming cost V 9 bases and J 1 base, with 15 bases left between them. Here the CDR3 DNA reads TGTGCCAGTATGGTAGGGGGAAGCCAAGAGACCCAGTACTTC. Amino acid sequence: CASMVGGSQETQYF.

The chain has TRBV28 and TRBJ1-4, with D possibly matching TRBD1 (5 bases). Germline CDR1 is MDHEN and CDR2 is SYDVKM. The CDR3 loop spans 14 amino acids. Trimming cost V 5 bases and J 8 bases, with 15 bases left between them. The CDR3 DNA follows: TGTGCCAGCAGTACGCCGGGACTCCGGGAAAAACTGTTTTTT. Translated, it gives CASSTPGLREKLFF.

This sequence joins TRBV30 and TRBJ1-3; possible D gene TRBD1, 5 bases. The CDR3 is made up of 16 amino acids. Trimming shortened V by 3 bases and J by 0 bases, and 15 bases separated the two germline ends. Germline CDR1 reads GTSNPN; CDR2 reads SVGIG (reference sequence). The CDR3 bases are TGTGCCTGGAGGGGACTCAACGGTCTCTCTGGAAACACCATATATTTT. Encoded protein: CAWRGLNGLSGNTIYF. Supplemented by reference TRBV30 and TRBJ1-3, the full variable domain reads SQTIHQWPATLVQPVGSPLSLECTVEGTSNPNLYWYRQAAGRGLQLLFYSVGIGQISSEVPQNLSASRPQDRQFILSSKKLLLSDSGFYLCAWRGLNGLSGNTIYFGEGSWLTVV.

Here the CDR3 DNA reads TGTGCCAGCAGCTCTAAGGGGTTGCGGGAGCAGTACTTC. Translating gives CASSSKGLREQYF. V usage is TRBV7-2 and J usage is TRBJ2-7, with D possibly matching TRBD1 (5 bases). V dropped 4 bases and J dropped 7 bases, with 14 bases sitting between them. The germline V gene encodes CDR1 SGHTA and CDR2 FQGNSA. CDR3 length equals 13 residues.

The chain couples TRBV27 to TRBJ1-4; D is possibly TRBD1 (5 bases). The germline V gene encodes CDR1 MNHEY and CDR2 SMNVEV (reference sequence). V shed 5 bases and J shed 0 bases, with 19 bases lying between them. The CDR3 contains 18 residues. The CDR3 region is CASSPYRGSTATNEKLFF. The DNA for the CDR3 is TGTGCCAGCAGTCCCTATAGGGGCTCGACAGCAACTAATGAAAAACTGTTTTTT.

This clone has a handful of counts. The gene calls are TRBV6-6 and TRBJ1-1; 7 nucleotides align to TRBD1. The CDR3 is 15 residues long. Germline V gives CDR1 MNHNY, CDR2 SVGAGI (reference sequence). J was trimmed by 5 bases and V by 2 bases; bases with no gene match: 8. This CDR3 reads CASSYLVAGGTEAFF. Here the CDR3 DNA reads TGTGCCAGCAGTTACCTCGTAGCAGGGGGGACTGAAGCTTTCTTT.

The chain recombines TRBV6-2 or TRBV6-3 with TRBJ1-5, with D tentatively TRBD1 (6 bases). The germline CDR1 and CDR2 sequences are MNHEY and SVGEGT. The CDR3 extends over 12 amino acids. Trimming took 6 bases from V and 6 from J, leaving 9 bases between them. The CDR3 coding sequence is TGTGCCAGCAGCCGGGGGCTTCAGCCCCAGCATTTT. It specifies CASSRGLQPQHF.

This clone showed up just a few times. J is TRBJ1-6 and V is TRBV27; tentatively, D is TRBD1 (6 bases). This CDR3 region has 14 residues. V lost 8 bases, J lost 5 bases, and 13 bases lay in between. CDR1 and CDR2 from the germline V gene are MNHEY and SMNVEV (reference sequence). The CDR3 DNA follows: TGTGCCAGCTCTTGGGGGCCCAATAATTCACCCCTCCACTTT. Amino acids: CASSWGPNNSPLHF.

Notes on this clone: Other DNA sequences in this specimen translate into the identical CDR3. The chain joins TRBV12-3 or TRBV12-4 to TRBJ1-5, with D tentatively TRBD1 (5 bases). Trimming removed 3 bases from V and 5 bases from J, with 8 bases in between. The CDR3 is made up of 13 amino acids. The CDR3 region is CASSLGRDQPQHF. Here the CDR3 DNA reads TGTGCCAGCAGTTTGGGGCGAGATCAGCCCCAGCATTTT.

The chain combines TRBV6-1 with TRBJ1-2; D not resolved. CDR3 length: 12 amino acids. Trimming took off 3 bases at V and 4 bases at J, with 6 bases between the two ends. Germline loops: CDR1 MNHNS, CDR2 SASEGT. The CDR3: CASSESGYGYTF. The CDR3 DNA is TGTGCCAGCAGTGAGTCCGGCTATGGCTACACCTTC.

The rearrangement uses TRBV5-6 and TRBJ2-6; TRBD1 is a possible D gene (5 bases). The CDR3 spans 18 residues. Trimming left V 2 bases short and J 2 bases short, with 17 bases between. Germline CDR1 reads SGHDT; CDR2 reads YYEEEE. The CDR3 DNA reads TGTGCCAGCAGCTTCGTTAGGGGTCTAACCCCTGGGGCCAACGTCCTGACTTTC. Translation: CASSFVRGLTPGANVLTF. The variable domain in full, with the rest retrieved from reference TRBV5-6 and TRBJ2-6, is DAGVTQSPTHLIKTRGQQVTLRCSPKSGHDTVSWYQQALGQGPQFIFQYYEEEERQRGNFPDRFSGHQFPNYSSELNVNALLLGDSALYLCASSFVRGLTPGANVLTFGAGSRLTVL.

The rearrangement uses TRBV30 and TRBJ2-7, with TRBD1 as a possible D gene (5 bases). CDR1 GTSNPN and CDR2 SVGIG come from the germline V gene (reference sequence). This CDR3 region has 14 residues. Trimming took 3 bases from V and 3 from J, leaving 15 bases between them. The CDR3 DNA follows: TGTGCCTGGAGACCCGGACACCTAAACTACGAGCAGTACTTC. Translated, it gives CAWRPGHLNYEQYF.

The rearrangement uses TRBV7-9 and TRBJ1-3; D ambiguous. V gave up 5 bases and J gave up 7 bases, with 12 bases separating them. Germline lookup yields CDR1 SEHNR and CDR2 FQNEAQ (reference sequence). This CDR3 comprises 13 residues. The CDR3 coding sequence is TGTGCCAGCAGCCTTAACAAGGAGAACACCATATATTTT. Translated: CASSLNKENTIYF. Full variable domain (rest looked up from reference TRBV7-9 and TRBJ1-3): DTGVSQNPRHKITKRGQNVTFRCDPISEHNRLYWYRQTLGQGPEFLTYFQNEAQLEKSRLLSDRFSAERPKGSFSTLEIQRTEQGDSAMYLCASSLNKENTIYFGEGSWLTVV.

This clone was observed a single time. V usage is TRBV5-1 and J usage is TRBJ2-3; 12 bases map to TRBD1. The V gene's germline CDR1 is SGHRS and CDR2 YFSETQ. This CDR3 has 13 amino acids. Trimming cost V 3 bases and J 14 bases; bases outside gene matches: 7. The DNA of the CDR3 is TGCGCCAGCAGCTCCCTTCGGGACAGGGGGCCGTATTTT. Its protein product is CASSSLRDRGPYF. Complete variable domain (other parts from reference TRBV5-1 and TRBJ2-3): KAGVTQTPRYLIKTRGQQVTLSCSPISGHRSVSWYQQTPGQGLQFLFEYFSETQRNKGNFPGRFSGRQFSNSRSEMNVSTLELGDSALYLCASSSLRDRGPYFGPGTRLTVL.

This chain uses TRBV6-5 with TRBJ2-7; TRBD2 might be the D (6 bases). This CDR3 is built from 13 residues. In germline, CDR1 is MNHEY, CDR2 SVGAGI. V lost 10 bases to trimming and J lost 2 bases, with 15 bases between them. The CDR3 sequence is CATNSGSTYEQYF. CDR3 sequence (DNA): TGTGCCACCAATAGCGGTTCAACCTACGAGCAGTACTTC.

This chain uses TRBV7-8 with TRBJ1-2, with D possibly being TRBD1 (5 bases). V was trimmed by 5 bases and J by 2 bases, leaving 15 bases between them. Germline V gene sequence: CDR1 SGHVS, CDR2 FQNEAQ. The CDR3 has 15 residues. CDR3 sequence (DNA): TGTGCCAGCAGCGCCCGGGGGGGAACAAACTATGGCTACACCTTC. This encodes CASSARGGTNYGYTF.

This clone was seen once. The chain carries TRBV6-5 and TRBJ2-7, with a tentative D call TRBD1 (6 bases). Germline V gene lookup returns CDR1 MNHEY and CDR2 SVGAGI. This CDR3 region has 15 residues. The V end lost 6 bases, the J end lost 0 bases, and 15 bases lay between the germline ends. As DNA, the CDR3 is TGTGCCAGCAGAGGACAGAGAGCTTTCTCCTACGAGCAGTACTTC. As protein: CASRGQRAFSYEQYF.

In regard to this clone: A much larger clone sits a single nucleotide away, making a read error possible. Other DNA sequences in the same sample also yield this CDR3. The rearrangement uses TRBV20-1 and TRBJ2-5, with D unresolved. The CDR3 covers 11 residues. Germline V CDR1 and CDR2: DFQATT, SNEGSKA (reference sequence). V lost 6 bases and J 2 bases, leaving 7 bases between the germline ends. Here the CDR3 DNA reads TGCAGTGCACAACATCAAGAGACCCAGTACTTC. It specifies CSAQHQETQYF.

This rearrangement joins TRBV3-1 (or the pseudogene TRBV3-2) to TRBJ1-2; D is perhaps TRBD1 (6 bases). The CDR3 runs 13 residues. CDR1 is LGHDT, CDR2 YNNKEL, per germline (reference sequence). V was clipped by 4 bases and J by 7 bases, with 13 bases between them. CDR3 in DNA: TGTGCCAGCAGCCTCACGCAGGGGATTGGCTACACCTTC. Translating it yields CASSLTQGIGYTF.

This chain links TRBV28 with TRBJ1-6; tentative D call: TRBD1 (6 bases). V lost 11 bases and J lost 2, with 16 bases in between. CDR3 size: 15 residues. Germline V gene lookup returns CDR1 MDHEN and CDR2 SYDVKM. CDR3 sequence (DNA): TGTGCCTCCGGGGGAGGGGGAACCTATAATTCACCCCTCCACTTT. It codes for CASGGGGTYNSPLHF.

The chain recombines TRBV25-1 with TRBJ1-2, with unresolved D. V was cut by 8 bases and J by 8 bases, with 18 bases left in between. The CDR3 is 13 amino acids. Germline V gene lookup returns CDR1 MGHDK and CDR2 SYGVNS. The CDR3 here is CASEEGGPSGYTF. The CDR3 DNA reads TGTGCCAGCGAGGAGGGCGGCCCTTCCGGCTACACCTTC.